This T cell receptor beta chain was documented in a study of cytomegalovirus exposure and HLA in healthy donors. Study-level findings and limits: A later analysis showed TCR association rates differing by HLA locus, peaking at DRB1 and lowest at HLA-C. Accurate HLA-A and HLA-B prediction from TCR beta sequences was reported for most subjects. With further analysis later on, most CMV-associated TCR beta chains appeared HLA-restricted. Available immune exposure information covered CMV serostatus only.

Researchers ran the PCR with 60 Vbeta and 13 Jbeta primers. The protocol was immunoSEQ multiplex PCR, while the TCRdb copy is restricted to in-frame clones and leaves out a portion. This sample has 130,000 or so clones, with about 77% found just once. About this clone itself: Its antigen remains unidentified.

V was pared by 7 bases and J by 3 bases, with 8 bases of the junction left unmatched. The CDR3 has 15 residues. The V gene's germline CDR1 is LGHNT and CDR2 FRNRAP. The chain employs TRBV12-5 and TRBJ2-1, with 8 nucleotides matching TRBD1. The sample was PBMCs. The source is a female donor in good health and CMV-seronegative. CDR3 sequence reads: CASATGDQIYNEQFF. The CDR3 DNA is TGTGCTAGTGCGACAGGGGACCAAATCTACAATGAGCAGTTCTTC.